This TCR beta chain is from a study of T-cell reconstitution after alpha-beta-depleted transplantation in children. After removal of 0 bases from V and 7 bases from J, the junction contained 2 bases not matched to a gene. CDR1 is MNHEY and CDR2 is SVGAGI in the germline V gene. The CDR3 is made up of 16 amino acids. As it was prepared, the TCRbeta library received unique molecular identifiers. TCRdb processed the PCR reads anew with MiXCR; each CDR3 protein has one entry. The data show about 350,000 distinct CDR3 sequences, with 13% seen just once and 3.5% to 4.5% held by the top ten. The source was PBMCs, collected from the stem cell graft. V is TRBV6-5 and J is TRBJ2-1; 14 bases align to TRBD2. This TCR was recovered from a human donor who donated a stem cell graft to a child with Fanconi anemia. DNA for the CDR3: TGTGCCAGCAGTTACTCCGGGACTAGCGGGAGAAATGAGCAGTTCTTC. Residues: CASSYSGTSGRNEQFF.